Below, 15 T cell receptor beta chains from the same sample are listed, as sequenced in a study of blood T cell repertoires in COVID-19. The data were produced by immunoSEQ multiplex PCR, yet TCRdb's version contains in-frame clones alone and is incomplete. This table has roughly 210,000 clones, 84% appearing once. The specimen was peripheral blood. The origin of the receptors is an elderly woman with COVID-19, enrolled during active disease.

The rearrangement links TRBV7-2 to TRBJ1-5; maybe TRBD1 (5 bases). Per germline, CDR1 SGHTA and CDR2 FQGNSA. V gave up 1 base and J gave up 2 bases, with 15 bases separating them. The CDR3 runs to 17 residues. CDR3 residues: CASSLVGAGSGNQPQHF. DNA for the CDR3: TGTGCCAGCAGCTTAGTTGGGGCAGGGTCGGGCAATCAGCCCCAGCATTTT. Based on the CDR3 plus reference TRBV7-2 and TRBJ1-5, the full variable domain is GAGVSQSPSNKVTEKGKDVELRCDPISGHTALYWYRQSLGQGLEFLIYFQGNSAPDKSGLPSDRFSAERTGGSVSTLTIQRTQQEDSAVYLCASSLVGAGSGNQPQHFGDGTRLSIL.

The gene calls are TRBV5-4 and TRBJ2-7; TRBD1 matches at 7 bases. The CDR3 totals 16 residues. The V and J ends lost 2 bases and 0 bases, in that order; junction bases with no gene match: 8. Germline CDR1 is SGHNT and CDR2 is YYREEE (reference sequence). CDR3 protein: CASSLGGQKSSYEQYV. CDR3 DNA: TGTGCCAGCAGCTTAGGGGGACAGAAAAGCTCCTACGAGCAGTACGTC.

The chain is built from TRBV19 and TRBJ1-5; D uncertain. This CDR3 spans 16 amino acids. The germline V gene encodes CDR1 LNHDA and CDR2 SQIVND (reference sequence). V lost 8 bases to trimming and J lost 4 bases, with 21 bases between them. The CDR3, as DNA: TGTGCCAGTCTAAAGGGCTCAACGGGAAGGAATCAGCCCCAGCATTTT. It encodes CASLKGSTGRNQPQHF.

The chain is built from TRBV28 and TRBJ1-3; 7 nucleotides agree with TRBD1. This CDR3 comprises 15 residues. CDR1 and CDR2 (germline): MDHEN, SYDVKM. J was trimmed by 0 bases and V by 6 bases; bases with no gene match: 5. CDR3 sequence (DNA): TGTGCCAGCAGCTACGGGACAGCCTCTGGAAACACCATATATTTT. Amino acid sequence: CASSYGTASGNTIYF.

V is TRBV6-5 and J is TRBJ2-5, with D maybe TRBD2 (5 bases). Trimming shortened V by 6 bases and J by 5 bases, and 16 bases separated the two germline ends. CDR1 is MNHEY and CDR2 is SVGAGI in the germline V gene. This CDR3 spans 14 amino acids. In DNA form, the CDR3 reads TGTGCCAGCAGACCCGGTTTAGCGCGGGAGACCCAGTACTTC. It encodes CASRPGLARETQYF.

The chain employs TRBV11-2 and TRBJ2-7; 11 bases line up with TRBD2. CDR1 is SGHAT and CDR2 is FQNNGV in the germline V gene. Trimming cost V 5 bases and J 3 bases; bases outside gene matches: 9. The CDR3 length is 16 residues. This CDR3 reads CASSPGPGLAVYEQYV. DNA for the CDR3: TGTGCCAGCAGCCCAGGCCCGGGACTAGCGGTCTACGAGCAGTACGTC.

V is TRBV19 and J is TRBJ1-3; D is ambiguous. The CDR3 loop spans 14 amino acids. The V end lost 6 bases, the J end lost 0 bases, and 9 bases lay between the germline ends. Germline values: CDR1 LNHDA, CDR2 SQIVND (reference sequence). CDR3 sequence reads: CASRRLNSGNTIYF. The CDR3 DNA follows: TGTGCCAGTAGGAGACTTAACTCTGGAAACACCATATATTTT.

The chain recombines TRBV6-6 with TRBJ2-3, with 8 bases fitting TRBD2. The junction had 15 bases not matched to a gene; V was cut back by 8 bases and J by 5 bases. The CDR3 totals 16 residues. Germline assignment: CDR1 MNHNY and CDR2 SVGAGI (reference sequence). The CDR3 DNA follows: TGTGCCAGCCGATTTGGGCGGGGGGACCCCTTAGATACGCAGTATTTT. Translated: CASRFGRGDPLDTQYF.

The chain employs TRBV6-5 and TRBJ1-3, with D tentatively TRBD1 (5 bases). This CDR3 is 13 amino acids long. Germline V lookup: CDR1 MNHEY, CDR2 SVGAGI. V was trimmed by 10 bases and J by 2 bases, leaving 12 bases between them. CDR3 DNA: TGTGCCACTTCGTGGACACCTGGAAACACCATATATTTT. Translated, it gives CATSWTPGNTIYF.

This clone was detected only a few times. This chain uses TRBV6-5 with TRBJ1-5; TRBD1 matches 11 bases. Germline CDR1 is MNHEY and CDR2 is SVGAGI. J lost 7 bases, V lost 7 bases, and 3 bases had no gene match. The CDR3 has 13 residues. CDR3 sequence (DNA): TGTGCCAGCACCTGGACAGGGGGCCAGCCCCAGCATTTT. It codes for CASTWTGGQPQHF.

J is TRBJ1-5 and V is TRBV28, with a tentative D call TRBD1 (5 bases). V lost 6 bases and J lost 7, with 13 bases in between. Germline loops: CDR1 MDHEN, CDR2 SYDVKM. The CDR3 covers 13 residues. The CDR3 protein is CASRRGSGQPQHF. CDR3 nucleotides: TGTGCCAGCAGGCGGGGCTCTGGACAGCCCCAGCATTTT.

The rearrangement joins TRBV18 to TRBJ2-2, with D maybe TRBD2 (5 bases). The CDR3 sequence is 16 residues long. The V and J ends lost 0 bases and 3 bases respectively, with 11 bases between them. Germline values: CDR1 KGHSH, CDR2 LQKENI. The CDR3 spells CASSPPLRRDTGELFF. In DNA form, the CDR3 reads TGTGCCAGCTCACCACCGTTACGGCGGGACACCGGGGAGCTGTTTTTT.

The CDR3 reads CASSESGAGGPYNEQFF. CDR3 nucleotide sequence: TGCGCCAGCAGTGAGTCAGGAGCGGGGGGGCCCTACAATGAGCAGTTCTTC. The chain recombines TRBV10-2 with TRBJ2-1, with 10 nucleotides matching TRBD2. The CDR3 totals 17 residues. The ends lost 0 bases at V and 2 bases at J; junction bases unmatched: 4. Germline values: CDR1 WSHSY, CDR2 SAAADI.

The rearrangement uses TRBV2 and TRBJ2-2; D ambiguous. Germline CDR1 SNHLY, CDR2 FYNNEI. V shed 3 bases and J shed 7 bases, with 9 bases lying between them. This CDR3 is built from 13 residues. CDR3 in DNA: TGTGCCAGCAGTGATTGGGCATACGGGGAGCTGTTTTTT. Its protein product is CASSDWAYGELFF.

Worth noting for this clone: Other DNA sequences within the sample encode an identical CDR3. The chain couples TRBV6-5 to TRBJ1-6; D is unclear. CDR1 and CDR2 from the germline V gene are MNHEY and SVGAGI. The CDR3 is made up of 14 amino acids. The ends were cut back, 6 bases at V and 0 bases at J, with 6 bases in the middle. Here the CDR3 reads CASRRSSYNSPLHF. In nucleotides, the CDR3 is TGTGCCAGCAGGAGGAGCTCCTATAATTCACCCCTCCACTTT.